Below are 22 T cell receptor beta chains sequenced from a single sample in a study of blood T cell repertoires in COVID-19. Produced via immunoSEQ multiplex PCR; TCRdb's table is partial and in-frame only. Here the sample spans some 410,000 clones, around nine tenths being singletons. Sequencing was done on a sample of PBMCs or T cells enriched from blood (not recorded which). The receptors originated from a woman in her twenties or thirties with acute COVID-19.

This clone was seen a single time. The J gene is TRBJ2-2, the V gene TRBV19; 9 bases agree with TRBD1. CDR3 length: 16 amino acids. With V trimmed by 6 bases and J by 2 bases, 7 bases remained unmatched. Germline CDR1 and CDR2: LNHDA and SQIVND (reference sequence). CDR3 protein: CASSRGQGKNTGELFF. The CDR3 nucleotides are TGTGCCAGTAGCCGCGGACAGGGGAAAAACACCGGGGAGCTGTTTTTT.

V and J are TRBV4-1 and TRBJ1-5; D might be TRBD1 (5 bases). The CDR3 length is 14 residues. V lost 1 base, J lost 4 bases, and 8 bases lay in between. The germline CDR1 and CDR2 sequences are MGHRA and YSYEKL. The CDR3 coding sequence is TGCGCCAGCAGCCAAGCTGACAGAAATCAGCCCCAGCATTTT. Its translation is CASSQADRNQPQHF.

The rearrangement joins TRBV24-1 to TRBJ1-2, with TRBD1 identical over 7 bases. V dropped 4 bases and J dropped 0; count of bases not matched to a gene: 7. Germline V lookup: CDR1 KGHDR, CDR2 SFDVKD. CDR3 length: 16 amino acids. CDR3 amino acids: CATSDPGQSSNYGYTF. The DNA of the CDR3 is TGTGCCACCAGTGACCCGGGACAGAGCTCTAACTATGGCTACACCTTC.

This clone was seen only a few times. The V and J genes are TRBV27 and TRBJ2-2, with TRBD2 as a possible D gene (5 bases). The CDR3 is 17 residues long. V was cut by 0 bases and J by 1 base, with 12 bases left in between. In germline, CDR1 is MNHEY, CDR2 SMNVEV (reference sequence). The CDR3 spells CASSLSRGSRNTGELFF. In nucleotides, the CDR3 is TGTGCCAGCAGTTTATCCCGAGGGTCGCGGAACACCGGGGAGCTGTTTTTT.

This clone has more than one count but fewer than ten. This chain links TRBV4-3 with TRBJ1-4, with D perhaps matching TRBD1 (5 bases). The CDR3 consists of 16 residues. Germline V gives CDR1 LGHNA, CDR2 YSLEER. Trimming left V 0 bases short and J 7 bases short, with 15 bases between. CDR3 coding DNA: TGCGCCAGCAGCCAAGATACAAGCCTAGGGGCTGAAAAACTGTTTTTT. Its protein product is CASSQDTSLGAEKLFF.

The chain couples TRBV2 to TRBJ1-6; D possibly corresponds to TRBD1 (6 bases). V was shortened by 3 bases and J by 1 base, with 7 bases between the two germline ends. Germline V lookup: CDR1 SNHLY, CDR2 FYNNEI. This CDR3 is 15 amino acids long. The CDR3, as DNA: TGTGCCAGCAGTGAGGGGGCGTCCTATAATTCACCCCTCCACTTT. It translates to CASSEGASYNSPLHF.

This clone has only a few counts. The rearrangement links TRBV7-8 to TRBJ2-1; 7 bases match TRBD1. The CDR3 totals 13 residues. Germline loops: CDR1 SGHVS, CDR2 FQNEAQ. The J segment lost 6 bases and the V segment lost 3 bases, leaving 2 bases of the junction unmatched. CDR3 sequence (DNA): TGTGCCAGCAGCTTGACAGGGTTCAATGAGCAGTTCTTC. Residues: CASSLTGFNEQFF.

This chain uses TRBV7-3 with TRBJ2-3; 12 positions match TRBD1. The trim removed 3 bases at V and 6 bases at J, leaving 7 bases unmatched. Germline V lookup: CDR1 SGHTA, CDR2 FQGTGA. This CDR3 has 16 amino acids. CDR3 sequence reads: CASSFTGTGGWDTQYF. In nucleotides, the CDR3 is TGTGCCAGCAGCTTTACCGGGACAGGGGGCTGGGATACGCAGTATTTT.

The chain employs TRBV29-1 and TRBJ1-1; D ambiguous. The germline V and J ends were trimmed by 7 bases and 0 bases, with 12 bases remaining between them. The CDR3 is 13 amino acids. The germline CDR1 and CDR2 sequences are SQVTM and ANQGSEA. CDR3 nucleotides: TGCAGCGCCCTACCTCTACTGAACACTGAAGCTTTCTTT. Its translation: CSALPLLNTEAFF.

The chain combines TRBV30 with TRBJ2-2; tentative D call: TRBD2 (7 bases). CDR1 GTSNPN and CDR2 SVGIG come from the germline V gene (reference sequence). The CDR3 has 14 residues. The V end was cut by 4 bases, the J end by 5 bases, with 14 bases between. This CDR3 is CAWKGGVLTGELFF. The CDR3, as DNA: TGTGCCTGGAAGGGGGGGGTTTTAACCGGGGAGCTGTTTTTT.

This rearrangement joins TRBV4-1 to TRBJ1-3; the D gene is possibly TRBD1 (5 bases). V lost 1 base, J lost 4 bases, and 14 bases lay in between. This CDR3 has 16 residues. The germline CDR1 and CDR2 sequences are MGHRA and YSYEKL. The CDR3: CASSQGGTLWGNTIYF. The CDR3 DNA reads as TGCGCCAGCAGCCAAGGAGGGACTCTTTGGGGAAACACCATATATTTT.

The rearrangement uses TRBV19 and TRBJ1-2; no clear D gene. The CDR3 length is 12 residues. Trimming cost V 10 bases and J 7 bases, with 16 bases left between them. CDR1 is LNHDA, CDR2 SQIVND, per germline (reference sequence). CDR3 region: CATLLGSSGYTF. CDR3 nucleotides: TGTGCCACCCTACTAGGGTCCTCTGGCTACACCTTC.

This clone was recorded only once. V and J are TRBV19 and TRBJ1-2; D is unresolved. The CDR3 loop spans 13 amino acids. V was cut by 4 bases and J by 5 bases, with 11 bases left in between. CDR1 is LNHDA and CDR2 is SQIVND in the germline V gene (reference sequence). CDR3 sequence reads: CASSSTPFYGYTF. CDR3 DNA: TGTGCCAGTAGTAGTACTCCCTTTTATGGCTACACCTTC.

V and J are TRBV7-7 and TRBJ1-6; the D gene is possibly TRBD1 (5 bases). Per the germline V gene, CDR1 is SSHAT and CDR2 is FNYEAQ (reference sequence). This CDR3 has 16 residues. The germline V and J ends were trimmed by 5 bases and 9 bases, with 20 bases remaining between them. CDR3 nucleotides: TGTGCCAGCAGCAAAAAAGGGGTCATCCCTGGTTCACCCCTCCACTTT. Translated, it gives CASSKKGVIPGSPLHF.

The chain links TRBV2 to TRBJ1-5; 9 bases are shared with TRBD1. Germline V CDR1 and CDR2: SNHLY, FYNNEI. Germline trimming cut 7 bases from V and 3 bases from J; bases unmatched to any gene: 1. The CDR3 has 13 amino acids. CDR3 sequence: CASNRGPNQPQHF. For the CDR3, the DNA is TGTGCCAGCAACAGGGGGCCCAATCAGCCCCAGCATTTT.

This chain links TRBV5-1 with TRBJ2-5, with TRBD2 identical over 10 bases. V was clipped by 3 bases and J by 5 bases; unmatched bases: 19. CDR1 is SGHRS and CDR2 is YFSETQ in the germline V gene. The CDR3 runs to 19 residues. CDR3 region: CASSSGSGASSGGRETQYF. CDR3 sequence (DNA): TGCGCCAGCAGCTCCGGGTCGGGGGCGTCTAGCGGGGGAAGGGAGACCCAGTACTTC.

This rearrangement joins TRBV7-9 to TRBJ1-3, with D hard to call. V lost 2 bases, J lost 4 bases, and 12 bases lay in between. The CDR3 loop spans 15 amino acids. Germline CDR1 reads SEHNR; CDR2 reads FQNEAQ (reference sequence). CDR3 in amino acids: CASSLREFSGNTIYF. The CDR3 DNA reads TGTGCCAGCAGCTTACGGGAGTTTAGCGGAAACACCATATATTTT. The full variable domain, completed using reference TRBV7-9 and TRBJ1-3, is DTGVSQNPRHKITKRGQNVTFRCDPISEHNRLYWYRQTLGQGPEFLTYFQNEAQLEKSRLLSDRFSAERPKGSFSTLEIQRTEQGDSAMYLCASSLREFSGNTIYFGEGSWLTVV.

This sequence joins TRBV7-3 and TRBJ2-7; D is possibly TRBD1 (5 bases). The germline gives CDR1 SGHTA, CDR2 FQGTGA. This CDR3 has 13 amino acids. V dropped 3 bases and J dropped 6 bases, with 12 bases sitting between them. The CDR3 spells CASSFRPGSEQYF. The DNA of the CDR3 is TGTGCCAGCAGCTTTCGGCCAGGGTCCGAGCAGTACTTC. The full variable domain, its missing parts supplied by reference TRBV7-3 and TRBJ2-7, is GAGVSQTPSNKVTEKGKYVELRCDPISGHTALYWYRQSLGQGPEFLIYFQGTGAADDSGLPNDRFFAVRPEGSVSTLKIQRTERGDSAVYLCASSFRPGSEQYFGPGTRLTVT.

The chain uses TRBV2 and TRBJ2-4; a possible D gene is TRBD1 (5 bases). The CDR3 is 15 residues long. The germline gives CDR1 SNHLY, CDR2 FYNNEI. With 4 bases removed from V and 0 bases from J, the gap between germline ends came to 10 bases. CDR3 residues: CASSGVGLAKNIQYF. DNA of the CDR3: TGTGCCAGCAGTGGGGTGGGGCTAGCCAAAAACATTCAGTACTTC.

The rearrangement links TRBV4-1 to TRBJ2-2; 8 nucleotides line up with TRBD1. This CDR3 spans 15 amino acids. Germline loops: CDR1 MGHRA, CDR2 YSYEKL. V was clipped by 4 bases and J by 6 bases; unmatched bases: 7. The CDR3: CASSLRQGLAGELFF. The DNA of the CDR3 is TGCGCCAGCAGCCTTCGACAGGGGCTAGCCGGGGAGCTGTTTTTT.

The chain employs TRBV27 and TRBJ2-7; D might be TRBD2 (6 bases). The V gene's germline CDR1 is MNHEY and CDR2 SMNVEV (reference sequence). V lost 3 bases and J lost 2, with 17 bases in between. The CDR3 consists of 16 residues. In DNA, the CDR3 is TGTGCCAGCAGTTTCGTGTTCGGGACTCATGCCTACGAGCAGTACTTC. Its translation: CASSFVFGTHAYEQYF.

The chain carries TRBV27 and TRBJ2-3, with 8 bases fitting TRBD1. The ends lost 4 bases at V and 0 bases at J; junction bases unmatched: 6. Germline V gives CDR1 MNHEY, CDR2 SMNVEV (reference sequence). This CDR3 has 16 amino acids. Here the CDR3 DNA reads TGTGCCAGCAGTTCCATACAGGGGGGAAGCACAGATACGCAGTATTTT. As protein: CASSSIQGGSTDTQYF.